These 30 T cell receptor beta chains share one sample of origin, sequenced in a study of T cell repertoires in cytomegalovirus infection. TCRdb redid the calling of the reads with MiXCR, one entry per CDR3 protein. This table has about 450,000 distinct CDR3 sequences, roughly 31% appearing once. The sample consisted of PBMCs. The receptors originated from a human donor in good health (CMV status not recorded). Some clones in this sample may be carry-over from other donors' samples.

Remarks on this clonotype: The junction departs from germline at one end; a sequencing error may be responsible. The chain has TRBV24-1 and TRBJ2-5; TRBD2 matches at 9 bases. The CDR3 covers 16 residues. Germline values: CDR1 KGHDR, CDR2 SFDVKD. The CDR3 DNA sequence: TGTGCAACCAGTGAACCACTAGCGGGTGATCAAGAGACCCAGTACTTC. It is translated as CATSEPLAGDQETQYF.

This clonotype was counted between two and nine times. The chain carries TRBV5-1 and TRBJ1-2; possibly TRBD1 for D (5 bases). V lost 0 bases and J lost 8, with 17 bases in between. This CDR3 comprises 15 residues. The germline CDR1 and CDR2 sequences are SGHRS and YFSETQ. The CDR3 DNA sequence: TGCGCCAGCAGCTTGGAGAGTGGCTTCCGGGGCGGCTACACCTTC. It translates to CASSLESGFRGGYTF.

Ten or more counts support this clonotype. CDR3 residues: CASSTSPDSGTEAFF. Here the CDR3 DNA reads TGTGCCAGCAGCACTAGCCCCGACAGCGGCACTGAAGCTTTCTTT. The chain carries TRBV7-2 and TRBJ1-1, with D maybe TRBD1 (5 bases). The V and J ends lost 5 bases and 4 bases respectively, with 17 bases between them. CDR1 and CDR2 (germline): SGHTA, FQGNSA. This CDR3 has 15 residues.

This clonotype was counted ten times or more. DNA for the CDR3: TGTGCCAGCAGTTTGGGACTCTACCAAACCTACGAGCAGTACTTC. Translating it yields CASSLGLYQTYEQYF. V and J are TRBV7-2 and TRBJ2-7; possible D gene TRBD2, 6 bases. Trimming removed 6 bases at V and 2 bases at J, with 17 bases between. Looked up from germline, CDR1 is SGHTA and CDR2 is FQGNSA. The CDR3 has 15 residues. The full variable domain, its missing parts supplied by reference TRBV7-2 and TRBJ2-7, is GAGVSQSPSNKVTEKGKDVELRCDPISGHTALYWYRQSLGQGLEFLIYFQGNSAPDKSGLPSDRFSAERTGGSVSTLTIQRTQQEDSAVYLCASSLGLYQTYEQYFGPGTRLTVT.

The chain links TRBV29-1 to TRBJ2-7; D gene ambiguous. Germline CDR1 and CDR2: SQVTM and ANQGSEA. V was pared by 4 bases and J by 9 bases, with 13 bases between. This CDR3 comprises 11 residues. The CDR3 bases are TGCAGCGTTGGGACGCTGGCCAGGCAGTACTTC. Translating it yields CSVGTLARQYF.

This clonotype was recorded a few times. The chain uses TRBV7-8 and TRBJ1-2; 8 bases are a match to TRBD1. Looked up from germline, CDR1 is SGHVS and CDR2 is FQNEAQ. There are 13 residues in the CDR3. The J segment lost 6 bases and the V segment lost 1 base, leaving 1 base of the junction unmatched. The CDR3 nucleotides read TGTGCCAGCAGCTTAGTCAGGGGGCATGGCTACACCTTC. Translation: CASSLVRGHGYTF.

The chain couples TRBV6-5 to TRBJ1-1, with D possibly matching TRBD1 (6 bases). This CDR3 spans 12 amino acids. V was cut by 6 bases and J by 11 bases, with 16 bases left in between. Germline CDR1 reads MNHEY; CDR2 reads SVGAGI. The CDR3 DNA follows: TGTGCCAGCAGCTATCGGGGGGCGCAGGCTTTCTTT. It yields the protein CASSYRGAQAFF.

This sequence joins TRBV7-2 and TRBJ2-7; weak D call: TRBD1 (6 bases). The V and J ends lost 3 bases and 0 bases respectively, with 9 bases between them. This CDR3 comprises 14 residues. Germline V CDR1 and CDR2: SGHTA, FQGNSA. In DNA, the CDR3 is TGTGCCAGCAGCTTCTCACAGGGCTCCTACGAGCAGTACTTC. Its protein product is CASSFSQGSYEQYF.

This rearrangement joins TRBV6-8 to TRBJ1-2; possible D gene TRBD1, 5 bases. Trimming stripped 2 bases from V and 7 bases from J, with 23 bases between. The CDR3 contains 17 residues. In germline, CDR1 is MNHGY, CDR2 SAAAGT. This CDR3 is CASSYPSGVGEAGGYTF. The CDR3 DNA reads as TGTGCCAGCAGTTACCCCTCCGGAGTAGGGGAGGCAGGTGGCTACACCTTC.

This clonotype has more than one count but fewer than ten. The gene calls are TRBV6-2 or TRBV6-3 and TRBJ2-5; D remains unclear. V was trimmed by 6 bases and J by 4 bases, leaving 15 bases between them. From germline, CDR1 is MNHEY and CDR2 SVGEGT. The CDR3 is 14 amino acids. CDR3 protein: CASRLTRLGETQYF. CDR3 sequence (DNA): TGTGCCAGCAGACTCACGAGACTCGGAGAGACCCAGTACTTC.

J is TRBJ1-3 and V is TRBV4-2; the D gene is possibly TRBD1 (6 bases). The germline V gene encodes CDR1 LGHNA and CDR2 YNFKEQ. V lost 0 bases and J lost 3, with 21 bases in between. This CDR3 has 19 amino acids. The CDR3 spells CASSQDLRQGISFGNTIYF. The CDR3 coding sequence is TGTGCCAGCAGCCAAGATCTGAGGCAGGGGATATCGTTTGGAAACACCATATATTTT.

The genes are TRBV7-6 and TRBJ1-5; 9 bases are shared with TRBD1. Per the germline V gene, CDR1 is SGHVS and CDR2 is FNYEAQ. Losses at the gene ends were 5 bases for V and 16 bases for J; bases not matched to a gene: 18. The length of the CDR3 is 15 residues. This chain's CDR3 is CASSQGTGNNQPPHF. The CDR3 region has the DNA TGTGCCAGCAGCCAAGGGACAGGGAATAATCAGCCCCCTCATTTT.

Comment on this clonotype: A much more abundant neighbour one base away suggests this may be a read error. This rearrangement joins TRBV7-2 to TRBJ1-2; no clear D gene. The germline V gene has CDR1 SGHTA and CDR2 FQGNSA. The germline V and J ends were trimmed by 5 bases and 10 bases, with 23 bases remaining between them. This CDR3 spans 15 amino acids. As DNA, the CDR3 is TGTGCCAGCAGCCCCGACCGGGGTGAGAGGGATGTCTACACCTTC. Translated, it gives CASSPDRGERDVYTF.

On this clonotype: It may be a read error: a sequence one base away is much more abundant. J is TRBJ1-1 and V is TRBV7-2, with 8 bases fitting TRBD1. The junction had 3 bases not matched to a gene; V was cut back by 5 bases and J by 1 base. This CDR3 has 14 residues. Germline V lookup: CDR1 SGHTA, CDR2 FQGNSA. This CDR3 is CASSTGQGNTEAFF. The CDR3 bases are TGTGCCAGCAGCACCGGACAGGGGAACACTGAAGCTTTCTTT.

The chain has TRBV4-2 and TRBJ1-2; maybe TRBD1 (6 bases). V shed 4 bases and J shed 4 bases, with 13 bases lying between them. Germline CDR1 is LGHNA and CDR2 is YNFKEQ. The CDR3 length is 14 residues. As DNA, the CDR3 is TGTGCCAGCAGCCCCCCCGGGACAATCTATGGCTACACCTTC. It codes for CASSPPGTIYGYTF.

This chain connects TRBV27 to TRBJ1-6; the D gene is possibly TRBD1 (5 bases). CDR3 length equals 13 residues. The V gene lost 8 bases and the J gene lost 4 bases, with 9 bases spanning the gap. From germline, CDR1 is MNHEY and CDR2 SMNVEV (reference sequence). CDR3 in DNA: TGTGCCAGCTGGGGGTTTTATAATTCACCCCTCCACTTT. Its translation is CASWGFYNSPLHF.

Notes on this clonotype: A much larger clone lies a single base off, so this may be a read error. The CDR3 reads CASKDSDALYCYTF. Written as DNA, the CDR3 is TGTGCCAGTAAAGACTCCGACGCACTCTATTGCTACACCTTC. The chain has TRBV12-3 or TRBV12-4 and TRBJ1-2, with D uncertain. This CDR3 is 14 amino acids long.

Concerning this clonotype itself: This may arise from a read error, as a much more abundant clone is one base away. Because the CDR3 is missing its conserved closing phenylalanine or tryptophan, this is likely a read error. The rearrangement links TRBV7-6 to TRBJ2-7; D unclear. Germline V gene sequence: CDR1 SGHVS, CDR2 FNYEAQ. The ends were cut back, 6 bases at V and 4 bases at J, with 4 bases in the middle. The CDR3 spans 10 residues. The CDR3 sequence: CASSRYEQYL. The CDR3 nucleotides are TGTGCCAGCAGTCGGTACGAGCAGTACCTC.

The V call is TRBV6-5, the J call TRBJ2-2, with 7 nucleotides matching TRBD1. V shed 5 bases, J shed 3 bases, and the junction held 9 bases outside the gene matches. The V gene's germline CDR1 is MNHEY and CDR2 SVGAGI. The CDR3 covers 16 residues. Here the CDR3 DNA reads TGTGCCAGCAGTGATCGACAGGGTCGAGACACCGGGGAGCTGTTTTTT. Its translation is CASSDRQGRDTGELFF.

Here the CDR3 reads CASSYPGSPYEQYF. CDR3 nucleotides: TGTGCCAGCAGTTATCCTGGCTCCCCCTACGAGCAGTACTTC. This rearrangement joins TRBV6-2 or TRBV6-3 to TRBJ2-7; no clear D. The CDR3 is made up of 14 amino acids. The germline gives CDR1 MNHEY, CDR2 SVGEGT. V gave up 3 bases and J gave up 2 bases, with 11 bases separating them.

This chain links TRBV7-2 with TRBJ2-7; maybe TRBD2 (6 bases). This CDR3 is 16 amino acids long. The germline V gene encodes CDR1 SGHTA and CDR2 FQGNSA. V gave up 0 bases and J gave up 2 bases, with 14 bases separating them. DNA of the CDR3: TGTGCCAGCAGCTTAGCGTCTAGCGTGGGCCCCTACGAGCAGTACTTC. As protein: CASSLASSVGPYEQYF.

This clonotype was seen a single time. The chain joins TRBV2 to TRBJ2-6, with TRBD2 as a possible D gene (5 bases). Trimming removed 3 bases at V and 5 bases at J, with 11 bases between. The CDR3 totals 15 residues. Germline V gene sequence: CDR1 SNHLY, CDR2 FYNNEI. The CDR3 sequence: CASSDDGVWANVLTF. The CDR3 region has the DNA TGTGCCAGCAGTGATGACGGGGTTTGGGCCAACGTCCTGACTTTC.

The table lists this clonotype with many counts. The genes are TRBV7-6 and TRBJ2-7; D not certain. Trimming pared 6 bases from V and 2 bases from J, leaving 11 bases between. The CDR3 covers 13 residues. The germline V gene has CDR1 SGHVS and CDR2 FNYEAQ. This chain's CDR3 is CASSRASTYEQYF. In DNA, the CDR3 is TGTGCCAGCAGTCGGGCCAGCACCTACGAGCAGTACTTC.

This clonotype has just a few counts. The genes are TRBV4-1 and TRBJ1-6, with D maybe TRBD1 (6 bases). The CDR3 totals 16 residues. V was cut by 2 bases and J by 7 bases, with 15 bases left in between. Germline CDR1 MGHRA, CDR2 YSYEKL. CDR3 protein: CASSQPLRGLNSPLHF. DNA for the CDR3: TGCGCCAGCAGCCAACCCCTCCGGGGGCTCAATTCACCCCTCCACTTT.

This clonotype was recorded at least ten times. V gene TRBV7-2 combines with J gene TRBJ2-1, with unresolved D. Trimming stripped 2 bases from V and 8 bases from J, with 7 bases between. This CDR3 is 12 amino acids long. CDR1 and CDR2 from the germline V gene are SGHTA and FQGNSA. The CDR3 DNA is TGTGCCAGCAGCTTAACCTCGGATGAGCAGTTCTTC. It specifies CASSLTSDEQFF.

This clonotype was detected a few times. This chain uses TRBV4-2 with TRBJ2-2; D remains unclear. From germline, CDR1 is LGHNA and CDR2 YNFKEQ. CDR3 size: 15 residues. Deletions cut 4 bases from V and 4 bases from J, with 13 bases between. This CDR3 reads CASSLEDESTGELFF. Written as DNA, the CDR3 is TGTGCCAGCAGCCTAGAGGACGAGAGCACCGGGGAGCTGTTTTTT.

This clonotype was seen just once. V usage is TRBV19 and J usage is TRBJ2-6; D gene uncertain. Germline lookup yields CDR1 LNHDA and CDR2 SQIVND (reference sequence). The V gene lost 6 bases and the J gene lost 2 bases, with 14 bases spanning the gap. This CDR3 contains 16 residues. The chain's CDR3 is CASSNPIGTGANVLTF. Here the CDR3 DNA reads TGTGCCAGTAGCAACCCGATAGGGACTGGGGCCAACGTCCTGACTTTC.

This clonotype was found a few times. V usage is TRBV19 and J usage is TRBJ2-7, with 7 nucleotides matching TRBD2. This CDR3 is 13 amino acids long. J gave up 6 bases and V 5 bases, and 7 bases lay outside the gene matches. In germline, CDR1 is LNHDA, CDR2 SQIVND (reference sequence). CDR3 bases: TGTGCCAGTAGTGCGACTAGCACCTCCGAGCAGTACTTC. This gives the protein CASSATSTSEQYF.

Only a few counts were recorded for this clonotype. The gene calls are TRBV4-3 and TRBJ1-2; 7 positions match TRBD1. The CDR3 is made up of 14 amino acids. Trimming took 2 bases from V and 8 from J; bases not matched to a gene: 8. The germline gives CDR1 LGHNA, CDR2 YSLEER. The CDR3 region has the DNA TGCGCCAGCAGCCAACGAACAGGGGACGGAGGCTACACCTTC. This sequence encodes CASSQRTGDGGYTF.

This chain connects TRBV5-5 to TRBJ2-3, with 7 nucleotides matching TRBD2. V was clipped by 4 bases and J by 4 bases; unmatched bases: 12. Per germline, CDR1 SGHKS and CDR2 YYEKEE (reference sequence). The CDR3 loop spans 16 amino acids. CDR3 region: CASSPIGGGDADTQYF. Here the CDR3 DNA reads TGTGCCAGCAGCCCCATTGGCGGGGGTGATGCAGATACGCAGTATTTT.